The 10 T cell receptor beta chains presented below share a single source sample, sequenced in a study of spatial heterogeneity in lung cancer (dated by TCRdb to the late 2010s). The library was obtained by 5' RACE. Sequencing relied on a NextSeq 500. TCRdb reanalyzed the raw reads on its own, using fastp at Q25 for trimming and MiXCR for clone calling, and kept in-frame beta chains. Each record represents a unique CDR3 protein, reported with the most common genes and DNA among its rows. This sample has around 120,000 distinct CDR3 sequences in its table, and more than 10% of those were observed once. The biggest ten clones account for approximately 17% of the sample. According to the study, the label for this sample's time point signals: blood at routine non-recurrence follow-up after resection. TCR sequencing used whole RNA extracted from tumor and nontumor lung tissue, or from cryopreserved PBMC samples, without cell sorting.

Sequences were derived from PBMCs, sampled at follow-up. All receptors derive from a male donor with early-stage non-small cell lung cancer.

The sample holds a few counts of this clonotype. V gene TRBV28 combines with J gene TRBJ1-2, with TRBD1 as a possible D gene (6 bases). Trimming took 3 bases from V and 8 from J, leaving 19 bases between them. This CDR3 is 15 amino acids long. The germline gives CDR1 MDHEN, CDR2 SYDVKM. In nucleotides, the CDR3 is TGTGCCAGCAGTTTCACCGGGACAAATGGAGGAGGCTACACCTTC. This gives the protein CASSFTGTNGGGYTF.

The DNA for the CDR3 is TGTGCCAGCAGTTCAGACGGCTTGAGCTCCTACGAGCAGTACTTC. Translation: CASSSDGLSSYEQYF. The rearrangement links TRBV6-5 to TRBJ2-7; D remains unclear. The CDR3 spans 15 residues. Trimming took off 4 bases at V and 0 bases at J, with 13 bases between the two ends. The V gene's germline CDR1 is MNHEY and CDR2 SVGAGI.

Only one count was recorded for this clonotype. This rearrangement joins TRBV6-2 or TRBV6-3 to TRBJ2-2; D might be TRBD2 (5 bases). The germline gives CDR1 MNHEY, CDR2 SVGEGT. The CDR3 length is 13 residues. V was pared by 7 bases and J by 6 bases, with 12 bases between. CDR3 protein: CASNYGGPGELFF. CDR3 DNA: TGTGCCAGCAACTATGGAGGTCCCGGGGAGCTGTTTTTT.

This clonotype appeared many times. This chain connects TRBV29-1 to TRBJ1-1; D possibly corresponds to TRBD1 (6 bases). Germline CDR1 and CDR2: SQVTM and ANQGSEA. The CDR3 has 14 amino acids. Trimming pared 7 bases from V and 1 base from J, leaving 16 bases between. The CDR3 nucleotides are TGCAGCGCCTCTGGGGACACCAAGAACACTGAAGCTTTCTTT. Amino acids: CSASGDTKNTEAFF.

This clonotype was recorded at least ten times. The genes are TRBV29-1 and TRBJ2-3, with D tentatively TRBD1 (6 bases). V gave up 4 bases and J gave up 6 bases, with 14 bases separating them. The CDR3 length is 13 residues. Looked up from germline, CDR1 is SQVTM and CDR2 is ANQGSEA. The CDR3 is CSVGPRTVDTQYF. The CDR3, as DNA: TGCAGCGTTGGCCCGAGGACAGTTGATACGCAGTATTTT.

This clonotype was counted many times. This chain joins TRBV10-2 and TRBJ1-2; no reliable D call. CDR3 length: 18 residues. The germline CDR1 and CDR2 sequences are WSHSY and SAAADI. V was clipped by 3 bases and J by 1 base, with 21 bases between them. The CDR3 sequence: CASSDSPRLGSFNYGYTF. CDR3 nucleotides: TGCGCCAGCAGTGACTCGCCCCGGCTGGGCTCCTTTAACTATGGCTACACCTTC.

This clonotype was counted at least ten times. The DNA for the CDR3 is TGCAGCGCCTGTAAACTAGGGAACGAGCAGTACTTC. Translating it yields CSACKLGNEQYF. The chain is built from TRBV29-1 and TRBJ2-7; tentatively, D is TRBD2 (5 bases). The V end lost 7 bases, the J end lost 5 bases, and 15 bases lay between the germline ends. CDR3 length equals 12 residues. The germline CDR1 and CDR2 sequences are SQVTM and ANQGSEA.

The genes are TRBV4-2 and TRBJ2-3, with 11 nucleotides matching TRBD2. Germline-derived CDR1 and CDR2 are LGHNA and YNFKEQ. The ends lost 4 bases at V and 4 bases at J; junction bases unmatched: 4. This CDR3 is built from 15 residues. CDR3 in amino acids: CASSPLGLAADTQYF. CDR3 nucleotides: TGTGCCAGCAGCCCTTTGGGACTAGCGGCAGATACGCAGTATTTT.

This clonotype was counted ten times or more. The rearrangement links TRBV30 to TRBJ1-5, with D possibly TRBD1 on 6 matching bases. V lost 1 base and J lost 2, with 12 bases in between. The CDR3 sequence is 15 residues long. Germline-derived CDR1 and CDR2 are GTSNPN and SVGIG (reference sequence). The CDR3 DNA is TGTGCCTGGAGTGGGGAAGCAGGGGGCAATCAGCCCCAGCATTTT. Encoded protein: CAWSGEAGGNQPQHF.

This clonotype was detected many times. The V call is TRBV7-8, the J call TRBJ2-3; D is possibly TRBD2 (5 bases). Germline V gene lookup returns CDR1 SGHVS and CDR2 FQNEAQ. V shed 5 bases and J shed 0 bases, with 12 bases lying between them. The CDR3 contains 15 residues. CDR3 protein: CASSVSGTSTDTQYF. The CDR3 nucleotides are TGTGCCAGCAGCGTGAGCGGAACTAGCACAGATACGCAGTATTTT.